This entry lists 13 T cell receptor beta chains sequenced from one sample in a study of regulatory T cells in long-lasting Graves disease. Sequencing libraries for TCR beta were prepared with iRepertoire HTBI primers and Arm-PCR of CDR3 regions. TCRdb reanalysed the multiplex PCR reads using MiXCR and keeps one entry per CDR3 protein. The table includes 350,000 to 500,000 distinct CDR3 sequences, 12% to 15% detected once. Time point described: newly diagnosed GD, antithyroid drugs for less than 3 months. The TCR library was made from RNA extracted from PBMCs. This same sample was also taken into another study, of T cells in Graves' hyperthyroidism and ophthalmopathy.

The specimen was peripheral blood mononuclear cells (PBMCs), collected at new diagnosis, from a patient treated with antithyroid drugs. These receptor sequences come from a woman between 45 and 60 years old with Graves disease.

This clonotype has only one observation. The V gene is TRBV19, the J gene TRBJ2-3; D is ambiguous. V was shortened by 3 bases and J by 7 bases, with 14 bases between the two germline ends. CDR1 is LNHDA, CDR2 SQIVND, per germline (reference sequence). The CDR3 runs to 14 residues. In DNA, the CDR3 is TGTGCCAGTAGTATGCTGCCGTCCCGGCATACGCAGTATTTT. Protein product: CASSMLPSRHTQYF.

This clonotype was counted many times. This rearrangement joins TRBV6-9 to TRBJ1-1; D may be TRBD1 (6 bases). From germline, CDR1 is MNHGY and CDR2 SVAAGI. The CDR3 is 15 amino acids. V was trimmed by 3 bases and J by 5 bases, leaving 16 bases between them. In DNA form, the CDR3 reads TGTGCCAGCAGTTACTGGGGGGGCCTGGGAACTGAAGCTTTCTTT. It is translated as CASSYWGGLGTEAFF.

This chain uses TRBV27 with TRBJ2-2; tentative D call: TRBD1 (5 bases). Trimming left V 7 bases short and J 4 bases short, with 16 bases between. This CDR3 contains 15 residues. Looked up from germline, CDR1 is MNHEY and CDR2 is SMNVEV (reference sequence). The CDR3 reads CASKNSDTITGELFF. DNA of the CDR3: TGTGCCAGCAAAAACTCGGACACCATCACCGGGGAGCTGTTTTTT.

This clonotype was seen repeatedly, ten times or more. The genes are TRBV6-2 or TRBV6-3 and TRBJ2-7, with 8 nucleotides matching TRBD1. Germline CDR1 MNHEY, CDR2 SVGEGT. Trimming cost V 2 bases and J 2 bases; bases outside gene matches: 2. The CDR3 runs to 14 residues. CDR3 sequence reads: CASSYGQGTYEQYF. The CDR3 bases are TGTGCCAGCAGTTACGGACAGGGAACCTACGAGCAGTACTTC.

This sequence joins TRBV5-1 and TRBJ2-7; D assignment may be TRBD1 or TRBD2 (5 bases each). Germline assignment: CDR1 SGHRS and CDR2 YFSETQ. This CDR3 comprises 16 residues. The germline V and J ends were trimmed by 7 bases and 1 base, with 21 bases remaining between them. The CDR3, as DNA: TGCGCCAGCGGGACCCGGCCGGGTGGATCATCCTACGAGCAGTACTTC. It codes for CASGTRPGGSSYEQYF.

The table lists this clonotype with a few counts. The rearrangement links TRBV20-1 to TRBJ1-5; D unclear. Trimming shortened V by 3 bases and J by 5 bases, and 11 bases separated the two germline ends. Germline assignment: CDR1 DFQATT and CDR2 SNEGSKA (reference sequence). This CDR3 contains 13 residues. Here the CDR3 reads CSARAGLYQPQHF. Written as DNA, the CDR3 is TGCAGTGCTAGGGCAGGACTCTATCAGCCCCAGCATTTT.

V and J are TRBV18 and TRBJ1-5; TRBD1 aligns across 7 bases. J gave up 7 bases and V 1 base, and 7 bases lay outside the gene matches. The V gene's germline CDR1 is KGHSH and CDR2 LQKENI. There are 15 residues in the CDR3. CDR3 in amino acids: CASSPQGQVEQPQHF. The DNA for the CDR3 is TGTGCCAGCTCACCACAAGGACAGGTAGAACAGCCCCAGCATTTT. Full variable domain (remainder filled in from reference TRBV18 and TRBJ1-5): NAGVMQNPRHLVRRRGQEARLRCSPMKGHSHVYWYRQLPEEGLKFMVYLQKENIIDESGMPKERFSAEFPKEGPSILRIQQVVRGDSAAYFCASSPQGQVEQPQHFGDGTRLSIL.

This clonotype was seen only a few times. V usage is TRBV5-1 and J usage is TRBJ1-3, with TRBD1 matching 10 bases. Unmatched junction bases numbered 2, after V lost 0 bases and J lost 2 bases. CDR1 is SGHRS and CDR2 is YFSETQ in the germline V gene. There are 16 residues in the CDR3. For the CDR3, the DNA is TGCGCCAGCAGCTTGGACGACAGGGGGCCTGGAAACACCATATATTTT. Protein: CASSLDDRGPGNTIYF. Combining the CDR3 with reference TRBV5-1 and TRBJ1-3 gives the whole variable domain KAGVTQTPRYLIKTRGQQVTLSCSPISGHRSVSWYQQTPGQGLQFLFEYFSETQRNKGNFPGRFSGRQFSNSRSEMNVSTLELGDSALYLCASSLDDRGPGNTIYFGEGSWLTVV.

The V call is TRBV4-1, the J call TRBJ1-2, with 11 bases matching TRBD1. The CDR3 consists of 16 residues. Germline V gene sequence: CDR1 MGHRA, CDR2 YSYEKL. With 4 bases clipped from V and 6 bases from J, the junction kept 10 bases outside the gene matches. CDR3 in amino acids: CASSLEWTGGMDGYTF. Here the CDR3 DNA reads TGCGCCAGCAGCCTAGAATGGACAGGGGGCATGGATGGCTACACCTTC.

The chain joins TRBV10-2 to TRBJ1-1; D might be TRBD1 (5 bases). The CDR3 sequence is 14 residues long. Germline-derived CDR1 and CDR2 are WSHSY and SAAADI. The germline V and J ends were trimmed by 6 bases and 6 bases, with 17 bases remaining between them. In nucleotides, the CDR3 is TGCGCCAGCAGAGAAATTCAGGGATGGGCTGAAGCTTTCTTT. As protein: CASREIQGWAEAFF.

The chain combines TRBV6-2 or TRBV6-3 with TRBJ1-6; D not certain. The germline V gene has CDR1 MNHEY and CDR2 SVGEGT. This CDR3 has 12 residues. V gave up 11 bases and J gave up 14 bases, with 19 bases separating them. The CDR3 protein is CAGTALIGTLHF. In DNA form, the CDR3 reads TGTGCCGGCACTGCTTTAATTGGCACCCTCCACTTT.

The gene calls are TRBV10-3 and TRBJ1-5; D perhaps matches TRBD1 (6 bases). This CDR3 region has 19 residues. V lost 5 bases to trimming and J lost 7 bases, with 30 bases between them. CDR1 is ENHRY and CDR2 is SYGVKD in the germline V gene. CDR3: CAISPGTGQIGAAGQPQHF. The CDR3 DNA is TGTGCCATCAGTCCCGGCACGGGACAAATAGGGGCCGCTGGGCAGCCCCAGCATTTT.

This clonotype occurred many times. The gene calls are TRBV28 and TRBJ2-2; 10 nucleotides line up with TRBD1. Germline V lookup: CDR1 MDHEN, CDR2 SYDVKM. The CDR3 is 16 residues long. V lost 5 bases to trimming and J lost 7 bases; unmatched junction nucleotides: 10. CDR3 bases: TGTGCCAGCAGTCCCCCCGGGACAGGGGCACGCGGGGAGCTGTTTTTT. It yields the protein CASSPPGTGARGELFF.